Below are 18 T cell receptor beta chains sequenced from a single sample in a study of Graves' ophthalmopathy and Graves' hyperthyroidism (dated 2018 in TCRdb). The listed sequencing device is Illumina HiSeq 2000. For repertoire sequencing, the TCR beta CDR3 regions were amplified from RNA transcripts. The first round was an RT-PCR using HTBI primers with the Qiagen OneStep RT-PCR kit, and this first round was followed by a second-round multiplex PCR, then size selection and purification. TCRdb passed the public sequencing reads through fastp at Q25 and MiXCR, retaining productive beta sequences. All rows with the same CDR3 protein become a single entry with the most common DNA and genes. Across this sample there are roughly 400,000 distinct CDR3 sequences, with 15% to 19% seen only once. The ten biggest clones cover roughly 7% of the sample. The sample taken for sequencing was peripheral blood. The receptor set was obtained from a young woman with stable Graves' hyperthyroidism. Donor details come from another sample of the same person, matched by shared clones.

There are a few counts of this clonotype. The V and J genes are TRBV2 and TRBJ1-5, with 7 bases identical to TRBD1. V was clipped by 2 bases and J by 4 bases; unmatched bases: 5. This CDR3 spans 15 amino acids. Germline loops: CDR1 SNHLY, CDR2 FYNNEI. CDR3 in amino acids: CASSERQGGNQPQHF. The CDR3 DNA reads TGTGCCAGCAGTGAACGACAGGGTGGGAATCAGCCCCAGCATTTT.

The chain has TRBV12-3 or TRBV12-4 and TRBJ1-5; perhaps TRBD1 as D (5 bases). The CDR3 is made up of 15 amino acids. The V end lost 4 bases, the J end lost 2 bases, and 12 bases lay between the germline ends. The CDR3 region has the DNA TGTGCCAGCAGTTACGGTGGGGGTGGCAATCAGCCCCAGCATTTT. Translation gives CASSYGGGGNQPQHF.

This clonotype was counted many times. The chain joins TRBV29-1 to TRBJ1-5, with unresolved D. CDR3 length: 13 residues. V was clipped by 6 bases and J by 6 bases, with 15 bases between them. Germline assignment: CDR1 SQVTM and CDR2 ANQGSEA. The CDR3 sequence: CSVESKEGQPQHF. CDR3 sequence (DNA): TGCAGCGTCGAGTCCAAGGAGGGTCAGCCCCAGCATTTT.

The chain is built from TRBV5-1 and TRBJ2-5, with D unclear. Germline CDR1 reads SGHRS; CDR2 reads YFSETQ. Trimming removed 1 base from V and 5 bases from J, with 9 bases in between. This CDR3 has 13 amino acids. The CDR3 DNA reads as TGCGCCAGCAGCTTGTCACTAATGGAGACCCAGTACTTC. Its translation: CASSLSLMETQYF.

This clonotype has just one count. J is TRBJ1-2 and V is TRBV3-1; possible D gene TRBD1, 5 bases. Germline V gene data show CDR1 as LGHDT and CDR2 as YNNKEL (reference sequence). This CDR3 region has 15 residues. With 6 bases removed from V and 0 bases from J, the gap between germline ends came to 14 bases. CDR3 loop: CASSFLGGANYGYTF. CDR3 sequence (DNA): TGTGCCAGCAGTTTTCTCGGGGGGGCTAACTATGGCTACACCTTC.

This clonotype came up many times. This chain uses TRBV6-1 with TRBJ1-2; D gene uncertain. The CDR3 sequence is 12 residues long. Germline V CDR1 and CDR2: MNHNS, SASEGT. The V and J ends lost 2 bases and 7 bases respectively, with 8 bases between them. CDR3 amino acids: CASSESGSGYTF. The CDR3 nucleotides read TGTGCCAGCAGTGAAAGTGGTAGTGGCTACACCTTC.

This clonotype was picked up many times. The chain has TRBV6-1 and TRBJ2-7; 11 bases match TRBD2. J gave up 5 bases and V 6 bases, and 3 bases lay outside the gene matches. CDR1 MNHNS and CDR2 SASEGT come from the germline V gene. The CDR3 extends over 13 amino acids. CDR3 DNA: TGTGCCAGCAGACTAGCGGGGGTCCACGAGCAGTACTTC. It encodes CASRLAGVHEQYF.

This clonotype has only a few counts. With a much larger clone just one base away, this may be a read error. The chain is built from TRBV11-3 and TRBJ1-1, with D hard to call. The CDR3 loop spans 13 amino acids. With 2 bases removed from V and 4 bases from J, the gap between germline ends came to 8 bases. Germline V gene lookup returns CDR1 SGHNT and CDR2 YENEEA. The CDR3 reads CASSLIQSTEAFF. The DNA of the CDR3 is TGTGCCAGCAGCTTAATACAGAGCACTGAAGCTTTCTTT.

At least ten counts were recorded for this clonotype. V usage is TRBV6-1 and J usage is TRBJ1-1, with D maybe TRBD1 (5 bases). The V end lost 6 bases, the J end lost 3 bases, and 17 bases lay between the germline ends. The CDR3 contains 15 residues. Germline V gene sequence: CDR1 MNHNS, CDR2 SASEGT. CDR3 sequence reads: CASSKRHGGDTEAFF. In DNA form, the CDR3 reads TGTGCCAGCAGCAAACGCCACGGGGGGGACACTGAAGCTTTCTTT.

Many counts were recorded for this clonotype. The chain employs TRBV2 and TRBJ1-2; D remains ambiguous. Germline V CDR1 and CDR2: SNHLY, FYNNEI. The CDR3 spans 15 residues. Trimming shortened V by 2 bases and J by 2 bases, and 12 bases separated the two germline ends. The chain's CDR3 is CASSELLGTNYGYTF. CDR3 nucleotides: TGTGCCAGCAGTGAACTTTTGGGAACCAACTATGGCTACACCTTC.

This chain links TRBV19 with TRBJ2-7; either TRBD1 or TRBD2 may fit D (6 bases each). Trimming left V 6 bases short and J 4 bases short, with 16 bases between. CDR1 LNHDA and CDR2 SQIVND come from the germline V gene (reference sequence). The CDR3 spans 14 residues. DNA for the CDR3: TGTGCCAGTAGGTCCGGGGGCGCGAGGTACGAGCAGTACTTC. Its translation is CASRSGGARYEQYF.

Ten or more counts support this clonotype. This chain uses TRBV19 with TRBJ2-7, with a tentative D call TRBD1 (5 bases). Looked up from germline, CDR1 is LNHDA and CDR2 is SQIVND (reference sequence). This CDR3 is built from 14 residues. V lost 7 bases and J 0 bases, leaving 13 bases between the germline ends. CDR3: CASKETVSSYEQYF. In nucleotides, the CDR3 is TGTGCCAGTAAGGAGACAGTGAGCTCCTACGAGCAGTACTTC.

This clonotype was found many times. The V and J genes are TRBV12-3 or TRBV12-4 and TRBJ1-1; D is unresolved. V was pared by 6 bases and J by 1 base, with 12 bases between. The CDR3 contains 14 residues. CDR3 region: CASRTTVSNTEAFF. The CDR3 bases are TGTGCCAGCAGAACGACGGTCTCGAACACTGAAGCTTTCTTT.

This clonotype has just a few counts. The gene calls are TRBV11-3 and TRBJ2-7; 8 positions match TRBD1. This CDR3 is built from 14 residues. V was pared by 5 bases and J by 5 bases, with 8 bases of the junction left unmatched. The germline gives CDR1 SGHNT, CDR2 YENEEA. CDR3 DNA sequence: TGTGCCAGCAGCGCGAGGACAGGGACGGACGAGCAGTACTTC. Encoded protein: CASSARTGTDEQYF.

The table lists this clonotype with many counts. The V gene is TRBV6-1, the J gene TRBJ2-5, with no clear D. V lost 9 bases and J 3 bases, leaving 14 bases between the germline ends. The V gene's germline CDR1 is MNHNS and CDR2 SASEGT. The CDR3 contains 13 residues. CDR3 protein: CASPLPGKETQYF. In nucleotides, the CDR3 is TGTGCCAGTCCACTCCCCGGAAAAGAGACCCAGTACTTC.

This clonotype was found many times. This rearrangement joins TRBV2 to TRBJ2-7, with D perhaps TRBD1 (6 bases). From germline, CDR1 is SNHLY and CDR2 FYNNEI. The CDR3 contains 11 residues. The V end was cut by 10 bases, the J end by 3 bases, with 10 bases between. The DNA for the CDR3 is TGTGCCACCAGGGGCAGCTACGAGCAGTACTTC. It is translated as CATRGSYEQYF. The full variable domain, its missing parts supplied by reference TRBV2 and TRBJ2-7, is EPEVTQTPSHQVTQMGQEVILRCVPISNHLYFYWYRQILGQKVEFLVSFYNNEISEKSEIFDDQFSVERPDGSNFTLKIRSTKLEDSAMYFCATRGSYEQYFGPGTRLTVT.

This clonotype has more than one count but fewer than ten. The V and J genes are TRBV5-1 and TRBJ2-5; the D call may be TRBD1 or TRBD2 (5 bases each). The CDR3 contains 14 residues. CDR1 and CDR2 (germline): SGHRS, YFSETQ. V shed 4 bases and J shed 2 bases, with 12 bases lying between them. The CDR3 reads CASSAPGRQETQYF. Here the CDR3 DNA reads TGCGCCAGCAGCGCACCGGGACGGCAAGAGACCCAGTACTTC.

In this sample, this clonotype turned up a few times. V and J are TRBV12-3 or TRBV12-4 and TRBJ1-1; 9 nucleotides match TRBD1. The CDR3 is 16 residues long. The ends lost 5 bases at V and 10 bases at J; junction bases unmatched: 17. The CDR3 DNA sequence: TGTGCCAGCAGTCTGACAGCCGGGACAGGGTTTACGGTAGCTTTCTTT. Its translation is CASSLTAGTGFTVAFF.